This T cell receptor beta chain was found in a study of T-cell memory formation after mild COVID-19 (dated by TCRdb to about 2021). Study-level background: TCR sequence clusters from the two donors were found to be largely donor specific. The cohort was made up of two young adult volunteers, one female and one male, who were previously healthy. Longitudinal TCRalpha and TCRbeta repertoire sequencing tracked T-cell clones expanding and contracting after mild COVID-19 in two donors.

Ficoll-Paque density gradient centrifugation was the method used to isolate PBMCs. Remarks on this clonotype: It has no known antigen specificity. Per-nucleotide qualities are absent, and no much larger clonotype sits a single base away.

The data were produced on an Illumina NovaSeq 6000. TCRalpha and TCRbeta cDNA libraries were built by 5'RACE with constant-segment primers, adding sample barcodes and unique molecular identifiers. RNA was extracted from every sample with Trizol reagent. The libraries were amplified in two PCR steps, and the second step added a second sample barcode and Illumina TruSeq adapters. Sequencing of libraries was performed on an Illumina NovaSeq with 2 x 150 bp paired-end reads. The original methods were these. Demultiplexing of reads and collapsing into UMI-guided consensus sequences were performed with migec v1.2.7. Using mixcr v2.1.11, UMI consensuses were aligned to TRA and TRB V and J templates and then assembled into clonotypes. Clonotypes were classified as expanded or contracted when called significant by both edgeR and NoisET, with noise models trained on biological replicates. For edgeR calls, the thresholds were a false discovery rate-adjusted p below 0.01 and a log2 fold-change of 1. PCA with hierarchical clustering of max-normalized trajectories of the 1000 most abundant clonotypes was used as exploratory dynamics analysis. The CD4 or CD8 phenotype of responding clones was assigned using the separately sequenced CD4+ and CD8+ repertoires. TCRdb reprocessed the public reads (quality trimming at Q25 with fastp, clone calling with MiXCR) and kept in-frame beta chains. Rows with one shared CDR3 protein collapse into an entry with the most common genes and DNA. None of the V and J calls come from the authors' own analysis; TCRdb made them. The table for this sample lists around 55,000 distinct CDR3 sequences; over 7.5% of them were counted only once. The ten largest clones capture about 1.2% of the sample.

As encoded in the germline V gene (reference sequence), CDR1 is DFQATT while CDR2 is SNEGSKA. The CDR3 goes from the cysteine to the phenylalanine over 13 residues. Only the CDR3 DNA is retained, 39 bases long and in frame from the first base. The junction carries 20 bases between V and J, which are trimmed by 5 bases and 9 bases respectively. Study-wide conclusions, independent of this receptor: Contracting CD4+ clones were located mainly in the CM and EM memory subsets, whereas CD8+ clones were found to be enriched in EMRA. Some responding clones were detected in pre-infection memory, which suggested that pre-existing cross-reactive memory T cells had joined the SARS-CoV-2 response. Balanced CD4/CD8 phenotypes were observed for clones contracting from day 15 to 85, whereas a bias towards CD4+ was observed for a second wave of clones expanding from day 15 to 37. Only a couple of mild cases were covered by the study, and larger cohorts that include severe cases with pre-infection samples were considered necessary. SARS-CoV-2 specificity of the second-wave clones peaking on day 37 was not confirmed.

The sequence was obtained from a man between 18 and 29 years old who had mild COVID-19 (a few samples of this study predate the infection). The sample titles of this study are shuffled in the database, so cell type and time point are left out; the donor was told from shared clones. The sample was PBMCs or a T cell subset sorted from them (not recorded which). The chain joins TRBV20-1 to TRBJ2-7; a confident D gene designation cannot be given. The CDR3 region has the sequence CSAEYVSDSGQYF. The DNA is as follows: TGCAGTGCTGAGTATGTATCGGATTCCGGGCAGTACTTC.